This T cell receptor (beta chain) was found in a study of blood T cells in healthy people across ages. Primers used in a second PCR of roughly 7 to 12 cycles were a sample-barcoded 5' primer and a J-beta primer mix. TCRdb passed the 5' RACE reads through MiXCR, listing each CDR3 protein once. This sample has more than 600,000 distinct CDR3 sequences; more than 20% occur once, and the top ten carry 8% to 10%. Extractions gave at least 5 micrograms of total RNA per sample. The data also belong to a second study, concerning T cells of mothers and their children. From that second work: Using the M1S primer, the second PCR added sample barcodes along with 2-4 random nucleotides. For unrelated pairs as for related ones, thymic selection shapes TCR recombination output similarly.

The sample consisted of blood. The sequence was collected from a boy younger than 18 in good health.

CDR3 protein: CASSQERGHEQYF. The CDR3 DNA is TGCGCCAGCAGCCAAGAGAGGGGCCACGAGCAGTACTTC. The chain uses TRBV4-1 and TRBJ2-7; tentatively, D is TRBD1 or TRBD2 (5 bases each). V was clipped by 0 bases and J by 5 bases, with 8 bases between them. The CDR3 extends over 13 amino acids. Germline CDR1 and CDR2: MGHRA and YSYEKL.